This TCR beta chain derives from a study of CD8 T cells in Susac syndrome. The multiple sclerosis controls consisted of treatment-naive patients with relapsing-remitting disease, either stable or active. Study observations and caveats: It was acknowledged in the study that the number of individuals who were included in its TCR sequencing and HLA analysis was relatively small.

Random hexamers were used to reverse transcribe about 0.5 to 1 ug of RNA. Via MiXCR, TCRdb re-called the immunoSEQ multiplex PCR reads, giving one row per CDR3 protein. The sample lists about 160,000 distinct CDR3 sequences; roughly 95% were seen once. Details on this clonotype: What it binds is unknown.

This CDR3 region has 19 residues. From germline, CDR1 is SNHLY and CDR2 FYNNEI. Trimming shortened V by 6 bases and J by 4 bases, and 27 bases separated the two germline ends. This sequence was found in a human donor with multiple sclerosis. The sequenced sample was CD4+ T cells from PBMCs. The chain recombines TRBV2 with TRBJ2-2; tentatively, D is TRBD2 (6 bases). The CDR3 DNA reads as TGTGCCAGCAGCCCCTTGGGGGGTAGATCGGTTTTTAGCACCGGGGAGCTGTTTTTT. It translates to CASSPLGGRSVFSTGELFF.